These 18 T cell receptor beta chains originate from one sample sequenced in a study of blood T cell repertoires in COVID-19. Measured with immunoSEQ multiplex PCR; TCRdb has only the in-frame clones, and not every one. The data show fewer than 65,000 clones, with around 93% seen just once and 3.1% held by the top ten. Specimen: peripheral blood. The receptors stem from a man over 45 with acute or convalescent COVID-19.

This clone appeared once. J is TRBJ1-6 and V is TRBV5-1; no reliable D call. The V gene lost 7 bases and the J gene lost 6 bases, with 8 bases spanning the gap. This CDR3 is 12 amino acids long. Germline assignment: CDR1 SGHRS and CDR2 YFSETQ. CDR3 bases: TGCGCCAGCCGGGATACTAATTCACCCCTCCACTTT. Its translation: CASRDTNSPLHF.

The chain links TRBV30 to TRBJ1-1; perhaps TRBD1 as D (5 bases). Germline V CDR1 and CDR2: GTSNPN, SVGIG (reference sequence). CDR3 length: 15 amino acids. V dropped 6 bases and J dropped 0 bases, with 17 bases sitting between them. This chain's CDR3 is CACYREWGVNTEAFF. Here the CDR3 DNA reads TGTGCCTGCTACCGGGAGTGGGGGGTGAACACTGAAGCTTTCTTT.

The CDR3 loop is CASRDGAAYEQYF. CDR3 DNA: TGCGCCAGCAGAGACGGCGCGGCCTACGAGCAGTACTTC. The chain couples TRBV5-1 to TRBJ2-7, with D unresolved. The germline CDR1 and CDR2 sequences are SGHRS and YFSETQ. The CDR3 runs 13 residues. The V and J ends lost 5 bases and 2 bases respectively, with 11 bases between them.

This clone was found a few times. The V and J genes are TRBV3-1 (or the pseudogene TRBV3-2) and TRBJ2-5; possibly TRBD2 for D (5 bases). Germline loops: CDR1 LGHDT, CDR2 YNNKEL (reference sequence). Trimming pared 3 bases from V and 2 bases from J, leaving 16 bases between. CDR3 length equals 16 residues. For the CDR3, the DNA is TGTGCCAGCAGCCATGTTCTGGAGGTCGGGCAAGAGACCCAGTACTTC. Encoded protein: CASSHVLEVGQETQYF.

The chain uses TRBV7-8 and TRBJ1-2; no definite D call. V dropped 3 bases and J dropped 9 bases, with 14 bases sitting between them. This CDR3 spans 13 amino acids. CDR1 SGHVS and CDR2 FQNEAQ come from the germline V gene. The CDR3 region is CASSFLETPSYTF. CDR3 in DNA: TGTGCCAGCAGCTTTCTAGAAACCCCTAGCTACACCTTC.

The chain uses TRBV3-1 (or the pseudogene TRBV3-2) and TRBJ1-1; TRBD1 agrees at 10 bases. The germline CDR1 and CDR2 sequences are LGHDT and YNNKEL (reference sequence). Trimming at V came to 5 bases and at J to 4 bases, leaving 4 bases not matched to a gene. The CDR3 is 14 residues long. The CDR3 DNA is TGTGCCAGCAGCACACGACAGGGGGCCACTGAAGCTTTCTTT. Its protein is CASSTRQGATEAFF.

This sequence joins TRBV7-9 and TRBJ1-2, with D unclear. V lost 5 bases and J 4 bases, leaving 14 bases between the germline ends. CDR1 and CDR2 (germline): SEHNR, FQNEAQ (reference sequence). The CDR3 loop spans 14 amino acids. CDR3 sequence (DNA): TGTGCCAGCAGCCCGGACGGGAGAGGCTATGGCTACACCTTC. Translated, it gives CASSPDGRGYGYTF. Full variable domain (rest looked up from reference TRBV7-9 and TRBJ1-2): DTGVSQNPRHKITKRGQNVTFRCDPISEHNRLYWYRQTLGQGPEFLTYFQNEAQLEKSRLLSDRFSAERPKGSFSTLEIQRTEQGDSAMYLCASSPDGRGYGYTFGSGTRLTVV.

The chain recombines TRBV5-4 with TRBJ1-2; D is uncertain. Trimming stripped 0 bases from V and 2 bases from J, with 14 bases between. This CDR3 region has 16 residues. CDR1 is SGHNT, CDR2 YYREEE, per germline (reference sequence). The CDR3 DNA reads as TGTGCCAGCAGCTTGGGGTCGTTCGGGGAAAACTATGGCTACACCTTC. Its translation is CASSLGSFGENYGYTF.

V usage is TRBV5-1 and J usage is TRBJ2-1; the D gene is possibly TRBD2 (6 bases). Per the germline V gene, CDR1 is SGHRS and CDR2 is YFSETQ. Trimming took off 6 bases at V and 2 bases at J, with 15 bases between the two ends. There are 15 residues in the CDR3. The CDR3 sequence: CASNTRDSTYNEQFF. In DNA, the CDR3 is TGCGCCAGCAACACCCGGGACTCGACCTACAATGAGCAGTTCTTC.

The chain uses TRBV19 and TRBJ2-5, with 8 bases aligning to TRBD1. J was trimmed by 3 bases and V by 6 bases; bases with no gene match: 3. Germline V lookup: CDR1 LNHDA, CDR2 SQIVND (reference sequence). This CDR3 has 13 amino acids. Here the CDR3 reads CASRRGQEETQYF. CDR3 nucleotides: TGTGCCAGTAGACGGGGACAGGAAGAGACCCAGTACTTC.

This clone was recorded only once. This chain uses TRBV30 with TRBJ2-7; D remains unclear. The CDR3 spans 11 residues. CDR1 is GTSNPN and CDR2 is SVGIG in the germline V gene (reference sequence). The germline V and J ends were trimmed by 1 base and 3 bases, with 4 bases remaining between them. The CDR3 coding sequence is TGTGCCTGGAGTGCCCGCTACGAGCAGTACTTC. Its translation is CAWSARYEQYF.

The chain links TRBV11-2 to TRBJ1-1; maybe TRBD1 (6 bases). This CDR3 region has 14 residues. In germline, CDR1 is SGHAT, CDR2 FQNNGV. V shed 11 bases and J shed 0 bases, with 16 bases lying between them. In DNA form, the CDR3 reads TGTGCCGTCCCAGGGGACCGAATGAACACTGAAGCTTTCTTT. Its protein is CAVPGDRMNTEAFF.

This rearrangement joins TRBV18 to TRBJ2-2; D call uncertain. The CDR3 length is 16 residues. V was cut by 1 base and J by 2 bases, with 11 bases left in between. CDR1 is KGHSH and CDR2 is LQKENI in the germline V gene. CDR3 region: CASSPLLQRNTGELFF. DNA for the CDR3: TGTGCCAGCTCACCACTCTTACAGAGAAACACCGGGGAGCTGTTTTTT. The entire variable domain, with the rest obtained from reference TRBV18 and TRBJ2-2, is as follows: NAGVMQNPRHLVRRRGQEARLRCSPMKGHSHVYWYRQLPEEGLKFMVYLQKENIIDESGMPKERFSAEFPKEGPSILRIQQVVRGDSAAYFCASSPLLQRNTGELFFGEGSRLTVL.

The CDR3 protein is CATSSGQTTQETQYF. The DNA of the CDR3 is TGTGCCACCAGTTCGGGACAGACCACCCAAGAGACCCAGTACTTC. This rearrangement joins TRBV24-1 to TRBJ2-5, with 7 bases identical to TRBD1. CDR1 KGHDR and CDR2 SFDVKD come from the germline V gene. V lost 6 bases to trimming and J lost 1 base; unmatched junction nucleotides: 7. This CDR3 contains 15 residues.

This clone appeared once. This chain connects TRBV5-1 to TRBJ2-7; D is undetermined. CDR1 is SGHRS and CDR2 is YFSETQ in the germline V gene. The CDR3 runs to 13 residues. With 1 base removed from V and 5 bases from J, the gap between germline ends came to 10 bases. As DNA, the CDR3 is TGCGCCAGCAGCTTGACCATCAGTGACGAGCAGTACTTC. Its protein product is CASSLTISDEQYF.

The CDR3 DNA reads as TGTGCCAGCAGCTTTGGCGGGGGATTCACAGATACGCAGTATTTT. Translation gives CASSFGGGFTDTQYF. This chain joins TRBV5-6 and TRBJ2-3, with 7 bases that match TRBD2. CDR3 size: 15 residues. The germline V gene has CDR1 SGHDT and CDR2 YYEEEE. The junction had 5 bases not matched to a gene; V was cut back by 2 bases and J by 2 bases.

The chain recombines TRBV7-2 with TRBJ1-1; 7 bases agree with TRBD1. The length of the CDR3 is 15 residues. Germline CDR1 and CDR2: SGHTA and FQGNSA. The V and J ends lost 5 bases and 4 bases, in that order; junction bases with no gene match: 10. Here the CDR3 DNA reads TGTGCCAGCAGCAAAAAACCACAGGGGAGCACTGAAGCTTTCTTT. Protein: CASSKKPQGSTEAFF. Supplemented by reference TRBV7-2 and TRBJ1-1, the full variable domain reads GAGVSQSPSNKVTEKGKDVELRCDPISGHTALYWYRQSLGQGLEFLIYFQGNSAPDKSGLPSDRFSAERTGGSVSTLTIQRTQQEDSAVYLCASSKKPQGSTEAFFGQGTRLTVV.

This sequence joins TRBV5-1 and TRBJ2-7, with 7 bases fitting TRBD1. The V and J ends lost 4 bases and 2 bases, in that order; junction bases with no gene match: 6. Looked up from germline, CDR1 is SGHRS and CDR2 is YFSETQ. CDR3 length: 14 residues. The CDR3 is CASSDPGQTYEQYF. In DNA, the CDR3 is TGCGCCAGCAGCGATCCGGGACAGACCTACGAGCAGTACTTC.